This TCR beta chain was sequenced in a study of OX40 agonist ivuxolimab in advanced cancers. The germline CDR1 and CDR2 sequences are MNHEY and SVGAGI. The CDR3 runs 14 residues. The germline V and J ends were trimmed by 7 bases and 5 bases, with 18 bases remaining between them. The repertoire was sequenced with immunoSEQ multiplex PCR; TCRdb's copy has only in-frame clones and lacks some. Of roughly 36,000 clones listed, roughly 90% are singletons. The chain employs TRBV6-5 and TRBJ2-7; TRBD2 is a possible D gene (6 bases). This specimen was CD4+ or CD8+ T cells sorted from blood, taken in a trial of the OX40 agonist ivuxolimab. The clonotype comes from an adult with an advanced solid tumor such as melanoma, head and neck, liver or kidney cancer. Written as DNA, the CDR3 is TGTGCCAGCAAACCCCCGGGAGAGACCCACGAGCAGTACTTC. Protein sequence: CASKPPGETHEQYF.